The present T cell receptor (beta chain) was sequenced within a study of T cells expressing NK-cell markers. Study overall: Each TCR beta repertoire originated in sorted T cells that were CD3+CD56+NKG2C+, CD3+CD56+NKG2C- or CD3+CD56-NKG2C+. Study conclusions and caveats: Top CD8+ clonotypes included the dominant CD3+CD56+NKG2C+ clonotypes in 5 or 6 donors.

As for this clonotype: Its antigen is not known.

TCRdb re-called the 5' RACE reads and catalogs CDR3 proteins one per entry, DNA excluded. The sample table includes about 380,000 distinct CDR3 sequences. The CDR3 length is 13 residues. The germline V gene encodes CDR1 SGHNT and CDR2 YENEEA. This TCR derives from a man aged 18-75 years in good health. Source material: blood T cells: a sorted CD56 or NKG2C T cell subset, CD4+ or CD8+ T cells, or bulk PBMC T cells (not recorded which). This chain uses TRBV11-3 with TRBJ1-2; the TCRdb call, TRBD1, lacks DNA for checking. This chain's CDR3 is CASSDTGMRGYTF.